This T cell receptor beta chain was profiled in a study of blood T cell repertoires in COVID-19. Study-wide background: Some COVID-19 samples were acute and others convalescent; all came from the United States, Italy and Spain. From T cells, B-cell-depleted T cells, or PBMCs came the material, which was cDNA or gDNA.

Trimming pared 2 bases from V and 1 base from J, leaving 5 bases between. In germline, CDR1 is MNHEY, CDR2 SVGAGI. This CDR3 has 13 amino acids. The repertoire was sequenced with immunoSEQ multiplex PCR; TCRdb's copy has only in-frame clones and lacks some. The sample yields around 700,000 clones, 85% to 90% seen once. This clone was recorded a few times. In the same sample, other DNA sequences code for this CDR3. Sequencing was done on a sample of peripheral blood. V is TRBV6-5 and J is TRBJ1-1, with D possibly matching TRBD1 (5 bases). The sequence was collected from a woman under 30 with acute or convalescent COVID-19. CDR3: CASSYDRNTEAFF. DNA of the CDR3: TGTGCCAGCAGTTACGACAGGAACACTGAAGCTTTCTTT.